This T cell receptor beta chain was observed in a study of blood T cells in healthy people across ages (dated by TCRdb to 2013 to 2016). Study-level background: In model experiments, template switching captured roughly one uniquely barcoded TCR beta cDNA molecule for every two T cells. Donors of different ages were randomly distributed across sequencing lanes to avoid experimental bias. The donors were split into four age groups: young (average about 15 years), middle-aged (about 40), aged (approximately 60) and long-lived (approximately 80). To track age-related changes in TCR beta repertoire diversity, the study relied on deep sequencing normalized with unique cDNA molecular identifiers. The study analyzed two additional independent replicas of 1 million unique cDNA reads from the same blood draw for two donors, one aged 18 to 30 and one aged 80 or older. Study-level results and caveats: Conclusive comparison of naive and antigen-experienced compartments was prevented by the profiling of bulk unsorted PBMCs. Observed TCR beta diversity per million T cells fell roughly linearly with age, and a significant reduction was already apparent by age about 36. Compared with the aged group, more naive CD4+ T cells, fewer expanded clones and increased TCR diversity were shown by the long-lived group, suggesting age selection. Because the CMV infection status of the donors was unknown, age-related changes in expanded clonotypes may potentially have been confounded. Estimates of total diversity from one million sequenced T cells were regarded as lower bounds and underestimates. There was a strong correlation between observed TCR beta diversity and the percentage of naive T cells measured by flow cytometry.

Libraries were made using 5' RACE. Reads for this sample came from an Illumina HiSeq 2500. A second 7 to 11 cycle PCR used a sample-barcoded 5' primer and a J-beta primer mix. A template-switch 5' adaptor carrying 12 random nucleotides introduced a unique molecular identifier onto each TCR beta cDNA molecule. Each sample yielded at least 2.5 million CDR3-containing paired-end reads. First-strand cDNA synthesis was performed from all RNA using the Mint cDNA synthesis kit, with priming by a TRBC-specific oligonucleotide. Following uracil-DNA glycosylase treatment, all cDNA underwent a first 18-cycle PCR with the universal primers M1SS and BC2_uni_R. In the original analysis: Normalization of each sample was performed by random selection of 1 million high-quality reads, each carrying a distinct molecular identifier. Instead of being binned into consensus sequences, reads that shared molecular identifiers were thrown out. MiTCR, with a Q25 quality threshold and the strictest error-elimination algorithm, was used for CDR3 identification, clonotype clustering and error correction. A nonparametric unseen species model with Euler transformation was used to estimate a lower bound on total TCR beta diversity. Through fastp at Q25 and MiXCR, TCRdb rebuilt clones from the public reads, retaining in-frame beta chains. Here each entry gathers all rows of one CDR3 protein and keeps the most common genes and DNA. These V and J calls are TCRdb output, not the study's own analysis. In this sample the table shows about 1.4 million distinct CDR3 sequences, around 59% of which occur a single time. Approximately 7% of the sample lies in the top ten.

On this clonotype: No cognate antigen has been identified for it. Base quality data are lacking; no much larger clone is found one base away.

Between the V and J ends, shortened by 7 bases and 10 bases respectively, the junction contains 14 bases. Its CDR3 holds 12 amino acids, cysteine through phenylalanine. Only the CDR3 DNA stays, 36 bases, in frame from base 1. Based on the germline V gene, the CDR1 and CDR2 sequences are MNHNS and SASEGT. Systemically healthy Caucasian individuals from Russia, 39 in total and aged roughly 6 to 95 years, were included as donors. Ten milliliters of peripheral blood were drawn from each donor into EDTA-treated Vacutainer tubes. Ficoll-Paque density-gradient centrifugation was used to isolate PBMCs, with at least 7 million per sample. Total RNA, at least 6 micrograms per sample, was extracted from PBMCs with Trizol reagent. The percentages of naive CD45RAhigh/CD27high T cells were determined by flow cytometry on a PBMC aliquot from every donor.

The sequence was obtained from a man younger than 35 in good health. The V and J segments used are TRBV6-1 and TRBJ2-1, with TRBD2 tentatively as D gene (5 bases match). Source material: blood. The DNA sequence is TGTGCCAGCACCGTGGCGGGTCCGGAGCAGTTCTTC. It is translated as CASTVAGPEQFF.